Listed below are T cell receptor beta chains from one sample, sequenced in a study of blood T cell repertoires in COVID-19. Measured with immunoSEQ multiplex PCR; TCRdb has only the in-frame clones, and not every one. Among 350,000 to 500,000 clones, 88% were seen once, and the ten largest hold roughly 1.4%. Sequencing was performed on PBMCs or T cells enriched from blood (not recorded which). The receptors shown here come from a woman in her late teens or twenties who had been exposed to COVID-19. Both conserved end residues are part of each CDR3. A D gene is named only where the DNA matches it firmly. Expanded clones get a size class; other rows say once, few or many, or leave the size out.

d_call	cdr3_length	j_call	v_call	clone_size	cdr3_aa	cdr3_nt
TRBD1	15	TRBJ1-1	TRBV29-1	-	CSVGTTGWYITEAFF	TGCAGCGTTGGGACGACAGGGTGGTATATTACTGAAGCTTTCTTT
-	12	TRBJ1-1	TRBV5-8	-	CASSFRDTEAFF	TGTGCCAGCAGCTTCCGGGACACTGAAGCTTTCTTT
TRBD1	16	TRBJ1-6	TRBV3-1/TRBV3-2	-	CASSQETGLRNSPLHF	TGTGCCAGCAGCCAAGAGACAGGGCTGAGGAATTCACCCCTCCACTTT
-	19	TRBJ2-3	TRBV4-3	once	CASSQLLTGAPGGTDTQYF	TGCGCCAGCAGCCAATTATTAACGGGGGCCCCGGGGGGTACAGATACGCAGTATTTT
-	16	TRBJ1-2	TRBV19	-	CAGSARPNQGADGYTF	TGTGCCGGATCTGCACGCCCCAATCAGGGTGCAGATGGCTACACCTTC
TRBD1	15	TRBJ1-1	TRBV2	-	CASSDRGRRNTEAFF	TGTGCCAGCAGTGACAGGGGGCGTAGGAACACTGAAGCTTTCTTT
-	15	TRBJ1-1	TRBV30	-	CAWTRERTGNTEAFF	TGTGCCTGGACAAGGGAGAGGACGGGGAACACTGAAGCTTTCTTT
-	13	TRBJ2-5	TRBV18	-	CASSPRQGETQYF	TGTGCCAGCTCACCGCGCCAGGGGGAGACCCAGTACTTC
TRBD1	20	TRBJ1-4	TRBV27	-	CASSLSPGQGVRATNEKLFF	TGTGCCAGCAGTTTATCGCCGGGACAGGGGGTGAGGGCAACTAATGAAAAACTGTTTTTT
-	15	TRBJ1-1	TRBV11-2	-	CASSPPLRSNTEAFF	TGTGCCAGCAGTCCCCCATTGCGATCGAACACTGAAGCTTTCTTT
-	15	TRBJ1-1	TRBV28	once	CASRLPTTANTEAFF	TGTGCCAGCAGACTCCCGACTACAGCGAACACTGAAGCTTTCTTT
-	13	TRBJ2-1	TRBV7-2	-	CASSQRLDNEQFF	TGTGCCAGCAGCCAGAGGTTGGACAATGAGCAGTTCTTC
-	15	TRBJ2-5	TRBV5-1	-	CASSMEGGVQETQYF	TGCGCCAGCAGCATGGAGGGGGGGGTTCAAGAGACCCAGTACTTC
-	15	TRBJ2-7	TRBV28	-	CASSFEAVSSYEQYF	TGTGCCAGCAGTTTCGAGGCGGTGAGCTCCTACGAGCAGTACTTC
TRBD2	15	TRBJ2-7	TRBV6-5	-	CASSPRTSGSYEQYF	TGTGCCAGCAGTCCCCGGACTAGCGGGAGTTACGAGCAGTACTTC
-	18	TRBJ2-7	TRBV11-2	-	CASSLALNWGGLTYEQYF	TGTGCCAGCAGCTTAGCACTGAACTGGGGGGGGCTTACCTACGAGCAGTACTTC
TRBD1	12	TRBJ1-1	TRBV7-9	-	CASSAGGAEAFF	TGTGCCAGCAGCGCAGGGGGTGCTGAAGCTTTCTTT
-	14	TRBJ1-3	TRBV13	-	CASSSVGGGNTIYF	TGTGCCAGCAGCTCAGTGGGGGGTGGAAACACCATATATTTT
TRBD2	17	TRBJ2-3	TRBV7-2	-	CASSSSRAGGSADTQYF	TGTGCCAGCAGCTCCTCCCGGGCGGGGGGGAGTGCAGATACGCAGTATTTT
TRBD1	16	TRBJ1-1	TRBV5-1	-	CASSPTAGTGASEAFF	TGCGCCAGCAGCCCCACTGCCGGGACAGGGGCCTCTGAAGCTTTCTTT
-	14	TRBJ2-6	TRBV15	-	CATSTRAGANVLTF	TGTGCCACCAGCACCCGAGCTGGGGCCAACGTCCTGACTTTC
-	17	TRBJ2-5	TRBV12-2	-	CASRLAFWQGAFETQYF	TGTGCAAGTCGCTTAGCGTTCTGGCAGGGGGCCTTTGAGACCCAGTACTTC
TRBD2	13	TRBJ2-3	TRBV19	-	CASRRGATDTQYF	TGTGCCAGTAGGCGGGGGGCCACAGATACGCAGTATTTT
TRBD2	15	TRBJ2-3	TRBV7-2	-	CASSFSGGSTDTQYF	TGTGCCAGCAGCTTTTCGGGGGGGTCAACAGATACGCAGTATTTT
-	11	TRBJ1-1	TRBV30	-	CAWSRGTEAFF	TGTGCCTGGAGTAGAGGTACTGAAGCTTTCTTT
TRBD2	15	TRBJ2-3	TRBV6-5	-	CASRRLAGGTDTQYF	TGTGCCAGCAGGCGACTAGCGGGAGGCACAGATACGCAGTATTTT
TRBD2	15	TRBJ2-2	TRBV3-1/TRBV3-2	-	CASSRLAGNTGELFF	TGTGCCAGCAGTCGACTAGCGGGGAACACCGGGGAGCTGTTTTTT
TRBD2	14	TRBJ2-7	TRBV11-2	-	CASSLREGLYEQYF	TGTGCCAGCAGCTTGCGGGAGGGATTGTACGAGCAGTACTTC
-	11	TRBJ1-4	TRBV6-5	-	CASRAGEKLFF	TGTGCCAGCAGGGCAGGGGAAAAACTGTTTTTT
TRBD2	15	TRBJ2-5	TRBV7-2	-	CASSLLGGREETQYF	TGTGCCAGCAGCTTACTCGGCGGGAGAGAAGAGACCCAGTACTTC
TRBD1	16	TRBJ2-3	TRBV7-6	once	CASSSKQGILTDTQYF	TGTGCCAGCAGCTCAAAACAGGGGATCCTCACAGATACGCAGTATTTT
-	12	TRBJ1-2	TRBV28	-	CASSLYDKGYTF	TGTGCCAGCAGTTTATATGACAAAGGCTACACCTTC
-	13	TRBJ1-4	TRBV10-3	-	CAVLVATNEKLFF	TGTGCCGTGCTAGTTGCAACTAATGAAAAACTGTTTTTT
TRBD2	15	TRBJ2-5	TRBV28	once	CASSLSSGSRETQYF	TGTGCCAGCAGTTTATCCAGCGGGAGTAGGGAGACCCAGTACTTC
-	15	TRBJ2-1	TRBV21-1	once	CASSKDGTSGAQQFF	TGTGCCAGCAGCAAAGACGGGACTAGCGGGGCCCAGCAGTTCTTC